This is a list of T cell receptor beta chains from one sample in a study of OX40 agonist ivuxolimab in advanced cancers. TCRdb's table, derived via immunoSEQ multiplex PCR, lists solely in-frame clones and lacks some. The profile shows 40,000 to 55,000 clones, around four fifths of them singletons. The sample in question was CD4+ or CD8+ T cells sorted from blood, obtained in a trial of the OX40 agonist ivuxolimab. The source is an adult with an advanced solid tumor such as melanoma, head and neck, liver or kidney cancer. Each CDR3 is given with its conserved first and last residue. D genes are given only for firm matches. Clone size is not always given. Where it is, it says once, few, many or a class for expanded clones.

d_call	v_call	j_call	clone_size	cdr3_nt	cdr3_aa
TRBD1	TRBV28	TRBJ2-3	once	TGTGCCAGCAGTCCTCGGACAGGGAGTACAGATACGCAGTATTTT	CASSPRTGSTDTQYF
-	TRBV4-1	TRBJ2-7	-	TGCGCCAGCAGCCAAGACTCTTCCCACTACGAGCAGTACTTC	CASSQDSSHYEQYF
-	TRBV11-2	TRBJ1-1	-	TGTGCCAGCAGCGAAGAGGGTGGCACTGAAGCTTTCTTT	CASSEEGGTEAFF
-	TRBV11-2	TRBJ2-7	-	TGTGCCAGCAGCCTACATACCTACGAGCAGTACTTC	CASSLHTYEQYF
-	TRBV11-2	TRBJ2-1	-	TGTGCCAGCAGCTTAGATCCAAGGACGGCCTACAATGAGCAGTTCTTC	CASSLDPRTAYNEQFF
-	TRBV6-5	TRBJ2-1	-	TGTGCCAGCAGTTTCTCGACTTATTCCGAGCAGTTCTTC	CASSFSTYSEQFF
-	TRBV4-1	TRBJ1-1	-	TGCGCCAGCAGCCAACACATAGAGGGGACTGAAGCTTTCTTT	CASSQHIEGTEAFF
-	TRBV6-1	TRBJ2-6	few	TGTGCCAGCAGTGAAAAGACATCTGGGGCCAACGTCCTGACTTTC	CASSEKTSGANVLTF
TRBD1	TRBV7-3	TRBJ2-1	-	TGTGCCAGCAGCTTCGGGACAGGGGACCCATGGGATGAGCAGTTCTTC	CASSFGTGDPWDEQFF
TRBD1	TRBV7-9	TRBJ2-7	-	TGTGCCAGCAGCTTAGTCGCTAGACGGGACAGGGAGAGAACGCGAGGGCAGTACTTC	CASSLVARRDRERTRGQYF
-	TRBV6-5	TRBJ2-7	-	TGTGCCAGCGCCCTGGGGCAGACAAACGAGCAGTACTTC	CASALGQTNEQYF
-	TRBV4-3	TRBJ2-7	-	TGCGCCAGCAGCCAAGGAGGGGTCGGGTACGAGCAGTACTTC	CASSQGGVGYEQYF
-	TRBV15	TRBJ1-5	-	TGTGCCACCAGCAGACCCGGGCCAGGGAAACAGCCCCAGCATTTT	CATSRPGPGKQPQHF
-	TRBV14	TRBJ1-4	few	TGTGCCAGCAGCCAAGTGGCTCTGGTTGCAACTAATGAAAAACTGTTTTTT	CASSQVALVATNEKLFF
TRBD1	TRBV6-1	TRBJ1-1	-	TGTGCCAGCAGGGTCGACAGGGGCGGGTTCACTGAAGCTTTCTTT	CASRVDRGGFTEAFF
-	TRBV7-9	TRBJ1-1	-	TGTGCCAGCAGCTCGGGGACCGTCACTGAAGCTTTCTTT	CASSSGTVTEAFF
-	TRBV5-4	TRBJ2-1	-	TGTGCCAGCAGCTTGGAGGGTGGGGAGAATGAGCAGTTCTTC	CASSLEGGENEQFF
-	TRBV27	TRBJ2-1	-	TGTGCCAGCAGTTACGACTTCTTTAATGAGCAGTTCTTC	CASSYDFFNEQFF
TRBD1	TRBV7-9	TRBJ2-7	-	TGTGCCAGCAGCCGATCGGACAGGTACGAGCAGTACTTC	CASSRSDRYEQYF
TRBD1	TRBV4-1	TRBJ2-7	-	TGCGCCAGCAGCCAACTTGGACAGGGGGATCGCGAGCAGTACTTC	CASSQLGQGDREQYF
TRBD2	TRBV29-1	TRBJ2-7	-	TGCAGCGTTGAAGGGGGACTAGCGGGAGGGTCCTCCTACGAGCAGTACTTC	CSVEGGLAGGSSYEQYF
-	TRBV7-6	TRBJ2-1	once	TGTGCCAGCAGCTTCGGTAACAATGAGCAGTTCTTC	CASSFGNNEQFF
-	TRBV2	TRBJ2-7	-	TGTGCCAGCAGTGAATTTCCCTACGAGCAGTACTTC	CASSEFPYEQYF
-	TRBV19	TRBJ1-1	-	TGTGCCAGTAGCTTAACAGGGAAGGTCACTGAAGCTTTCTTT	CASSLTGKVTEAFF
-	TRBV6-4	TRBJ2-1	-	TGTGCCAGCAGCGATGGATTGGCGGACTACAATGAGCAGTTCTTC	CASSDGLADYNEQFF
-	TRBV27	TRBJ2-7	-	TGTGCCAGCAGTTACGAGGGGCTCGAGCAGTACTTC	CASSYEGLEQYF
-	TRBV18	TRBJ2-1	-	TGTGCCAGCTCTCCCGGGACTCTCGAAGGGGAGCAGTTCTTC	CASSPGTLEGEQFF
-	TRBV5-6	TRBJ2-5	-	TGTGCCAGCAGCTGGACTTTGAGGGAGACCCAGTACTTC	CASSWTLRETQYF
-	TRBV27	TRBJ2-7	-	TGTGCCAGCAGTTCGGGTTTCCTAGTCGAGCAGTACTTC	CASSSGFLVEQYF
-	TRBV5-1	TRBJ1-4	-	TGCGCCAGCAGCTTGGCCGATCGGGATTCACCTGAGGAAAAACTGTTTTTT	CASSLADRDSPEEKLFF
TRBD2	TRBV7-6	TRBJ2-5	-	TGTGCCAGCAGCCTCGTAGCGGGAATGGGAGAGACCCAGTACTTC	CASSLVAGMGETQYF
-	TRBV6-1	TRBJ1-6	-	TGTGCCAGCAGTGAAGATGATCGGCTGCTTAATTCACCCCTCCACTTT	CASSEDDRLLNSPLHF
TRBD1	TRBV5-1	TRBJ2-7	-	TGCGCCAGCAGCCCAAAACAGGGGTTCTACGAGCAGTACTTC	CASSPKQGFYEQYF
TRBD1	TRBV7-9	TRBJ2-2	-	TGTGCCAGCAGCTTAGACAGGGGAATGAACACCGGGGAGCTGTTTTTT	CASSLDRGMNTGELFF
TRBD1	TRBV2	TRBJ1-6	-	TGTGCCAGCAGTGCAGGGGGAGGATCACCCCTCCACTTT	CASSAGGGSPLHF
TRBD1	TRBV5-1	TRBJ1-5	once	TGCGCCAGCAGCCCGGACCCTACTCAGGGGGCGGGGCAGCCCCAGCATTTT	CASSPDPTQGAGQPQHF
TRBD2	TRBV7-3	TRBJ2-2	-	TGTGCCAGCAGTCTCGGGACTAGAGGCGGGGAGCTGTTTTTT	CASSLGTRGGELFF
-	TRBV5-6	TRBJ2-7	few	TGTGCCAGCAGCTTGTTCGGCGACGAGCAGTACTTC	CASSLFGDEQYF
-	TRBV7-9	TRBJ2-7	-	TGTGCCAGCAGCTTCACCCCTTCAGCGAACTACGAGCAGTACTTC	CASSFTPSANYEQYF
-	TRBV27	TRBJ2-1	-	TGTGCCAGCAGTTCACTTTCGGAGTGGGACCACAATGAGCAGTTCTTC	CASSSLSEWDHNEQFF
-	TRBV27	TRBJ2-5	-	TGTGCCAGCAGGAGGGGGGAGACCCAGTACTTC	CASRRGETQYF
TRBD2	TRBV19	TRBJ2-1	-	TGTGCCAGTAGTGTGACTAGCGGGGACCACCTATACAATGAGCAGTTCTTC	CASSVTSGDHLYNEQFF
-	TRBV5-5	TRBJ2-7	-	TGTGCCAGCAGCTTGGTTGTGGGAGAGGTCTACGAGCAGTACTTC	CASSLVVGEVYEQYF
-	TRBV28	TRBJ1-5	-	TGTGCCAGCAGCCTACTTCAGGGGAATCAGCCCCAGCATTTT	CASSLLQGNQPQHF
-	TRBV11-3	TRBJ2-7	-	TGTGCCAGCAGCTTATATCCTAAGTACGAGCAGTACTTC	CASSLYPKYEQYF
-	TRBV20-1	TRBJ2-1	-	TGCAGTGCTAGTGGTGGACAGCCACAGTTCTTC	CSASGGQPQFF
TRBD2	TRBV7-9	TRBJ2-7	few	TGTGCCAGCAGCCCTGGGGGGCTAGCGGGAGTTTCCTCCTACGAGCAGTACTTC	CASSPGGLAGVSSYEQYF
-	TRBV6-6	TRBJ1-1	-	TGTGCCAGCAGTCCAAACGGGTGGACTGAAGCTTTCTTT	CASSPNGWTEAFF
-	TRBV5-6	TRBJ2-3	once	TGTGCCAGCAGCTTGGCCGCCGGCACAGATACGCAGTATTTT	CASSLAAGTDTQYF
-	TRBV28	TRBJ2-1	-	TGTGCCAGCAGTTACCTGACCTACAATGAGCAGTTCTTC	CASSYLTYNEQFF
-	TRBV28	TRBJ2-1	-	TGTGCCAGCAGTTCTCCCCCGGACAGCCGGTGGAATGAGCAGTTCTTC	CASSSPPDSRWNEQFF